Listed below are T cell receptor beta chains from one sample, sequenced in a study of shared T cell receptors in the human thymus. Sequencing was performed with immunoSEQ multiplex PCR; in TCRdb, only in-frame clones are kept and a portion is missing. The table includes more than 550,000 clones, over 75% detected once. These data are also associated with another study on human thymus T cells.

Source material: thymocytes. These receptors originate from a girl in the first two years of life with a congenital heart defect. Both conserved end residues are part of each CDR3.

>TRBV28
CASSLEGTEAFF
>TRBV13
CASSSRAGGWDYGYTF
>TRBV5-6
CASSITGSVIETQYF
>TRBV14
CASSQRTGSNTGELFF
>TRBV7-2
CASSSTGGEMEAFF
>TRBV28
CASSPLAGAYEQYF
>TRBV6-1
CASSEASRTRGDRTGELFF
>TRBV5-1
CASSSPSGGQETQYF
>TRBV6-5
CASRGANPGGKLFF
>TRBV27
CASRTGTGDYEQYF
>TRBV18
CASSLRNKGLAEETQYF
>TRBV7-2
CASSLTGVRGGEQFF
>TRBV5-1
CASSQETTGQGASGANVLTF
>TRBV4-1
CASSPRPGQGRGTEAFF
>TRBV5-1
CASSRTSGGSCGSDTQYF
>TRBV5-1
CASRSLPGGLGDRGYNEQFF
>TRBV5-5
CASSPSAWRGTLGYTF
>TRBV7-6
CASSPSLFPNEQFF
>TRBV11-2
CASSLGFRYQETQYF
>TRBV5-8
CASSSIYRAGNSPLHF
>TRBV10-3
CAISEHGTASYGYTF
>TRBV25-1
CASSERRLAGIDEQYF
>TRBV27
CASLHPQVVDPEYEQYF
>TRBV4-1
CASSQDLTGRNSPLHF
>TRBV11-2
CASSLNSVANQETQYF
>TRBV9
CASSGRFSGNTIYF
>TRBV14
CASSQECGLAGAYEQYF